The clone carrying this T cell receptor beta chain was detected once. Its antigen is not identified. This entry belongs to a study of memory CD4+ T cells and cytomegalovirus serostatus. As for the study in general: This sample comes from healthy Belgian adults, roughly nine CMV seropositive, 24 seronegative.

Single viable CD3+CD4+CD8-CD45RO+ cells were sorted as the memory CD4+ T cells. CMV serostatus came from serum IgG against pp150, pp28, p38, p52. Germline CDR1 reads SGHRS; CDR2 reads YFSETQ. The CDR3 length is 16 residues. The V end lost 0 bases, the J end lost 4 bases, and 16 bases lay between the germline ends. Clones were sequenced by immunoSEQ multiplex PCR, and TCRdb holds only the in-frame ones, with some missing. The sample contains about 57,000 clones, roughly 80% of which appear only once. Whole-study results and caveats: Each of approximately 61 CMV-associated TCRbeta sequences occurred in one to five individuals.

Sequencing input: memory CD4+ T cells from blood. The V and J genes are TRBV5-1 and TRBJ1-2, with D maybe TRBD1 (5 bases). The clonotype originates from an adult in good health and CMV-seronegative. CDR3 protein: CASSLGAWGDSYGYTF. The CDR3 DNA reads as TGCGCCAGCAGCTTGGGGGCTTGGGGCGACTCCTATGGCTACACCTTC.